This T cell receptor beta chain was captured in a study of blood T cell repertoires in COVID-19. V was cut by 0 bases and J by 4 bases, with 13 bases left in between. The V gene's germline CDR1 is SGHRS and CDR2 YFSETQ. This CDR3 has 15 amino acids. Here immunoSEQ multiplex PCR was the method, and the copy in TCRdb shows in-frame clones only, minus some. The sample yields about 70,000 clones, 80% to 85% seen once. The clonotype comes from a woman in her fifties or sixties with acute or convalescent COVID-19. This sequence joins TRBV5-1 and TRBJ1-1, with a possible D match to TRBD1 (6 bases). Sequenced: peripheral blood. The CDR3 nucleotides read TGCGCCAGCAGCTTGGACACAGGGCCGGGCACTGAAGCTTTCTTT. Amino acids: CASSLDTGPGTEAFF.